Listed below are T cell receptor beta chains from one sample, sequenced in a study of CD8 T cells in Susac syndrome. TCRdb independently ran MiXCR on the immunoSEQ multiplex PCR reads; one entry per CDR3 protein. The sample has under 200,000 distinct CDR3 sequences; roughly 94% are singletons. The sample consisted of CD8+ T cells from PBMCs. The receptors come from a human donor with Susac syndrome. Each CDR3 is given with its conserved first and last residue. The order of the fields is D gene, J gene, V gene, clone size, CDR3 protein, CDR3 DNA. D genes are given only for firm matches. Only some rows state a clone size, as once, few, many or a class for expanded clones.

>NA|TRBJ2-7|TRBV20-1|few
CSARDHSYEQYF
TGCAGTGCTAGGGACCATAGTTACGAGCAGTACTTC
>TRBD1|TRBJ1-1|TRBV25-1|NA
CASSGLTGWTEAFF
TGTGCCAGCAGTGGGTTGACAGGGTGGACTGAAGCTTTCTTT
>TRBD1|TRBJ1-1|TRBV27|NA
CASSLSGQGEMNTEAFF
TGTGCCAGCAGTTTATCGGGACAGGGGGAGATGAACACTGAAGCTTTCTTT
>NA|TRBJ2-1|TRBV12-3/TRBV12-4|NA
CASSPPSSLEGEQFF
TGTGCCAGCAGTCCCCCTAGCAGTCTTGAGGGTGAGCAGTTCTTC
>NA|TRBJ1-2|TRBV20-1|NA
CSAKVAYGYTF
TGCAGTGCTAAGGTGGCCTATGGCTACACCTTC
>NA|TRBJ2-7|TRBV6-5|NA
CASSYGVGLYEQYF
TGTGCCAGCAGTTACGGGGTAGGCCTCTACGAGCAGTACTTC
>NA|TRBJ1-1|TRBV9|NA
CASSLRASMNTEAFF
TGTGCCAGCAGCCTCCGGGCCAGCATGAACACTGAAGCTTTCTTT
>NA|TRBJ1-3|TRBV12-3/TRBV12-4|NA
CASNLSGRGAGNTIYF
TGTGCCAGCAATCTGAGCGGACGGGGGGCTGGAAACACCATATATTTT
>NA|TRBJ1-2|TRBV27|NA
CASSFSGDGYTF
TGTGCCAGCAGTTTTTCAGGGGATGGCTACACCTTC
>NA|TRBJ1-2|TRBV12-3/TRBV12-4|NA
CASSAGTGNYGYTF
TGTGCCAGCAGTGCCGGGACGGGAAACTATGGCTACACCTTC
>TRBD1|TRBJ1-5|TRBV20-1|NA
CSATRQGQNQPQHF
TGCAGTGCCACCCGACAGGGGCAGAATCAGCCCCAGCATTTT
>NA|TRBJ2-3|TRBV29-1|NA
CSVGGDTQYF
TGCAGCGTTGGAGGAGATACGCAGTATTTT
>NA|TRBJ2-5|TRBV7-2|NA
CASSFRLAWETQYF
TGTGCCAGCAGCTTTAGACTCGCCTGGGAGACCCAGTACTTC
>NA|TRBJ1-2|TRBV12-3/TRBV12-4|NA
CASRGGAEDGYTF
TGTGCCAGCCGGGGGGGGGCAGAGGATGGCTACACCTTC
>NA|TRBJ1-5|TRBV9|NA
CASSEQASNQPQHF
TGTGCCAGCAGCGAACAGGCGAGTAATCAGCCCCAGCATTTT
>NA|TRBJ2-3|TRBV13|NA
CASSPRDGPSTDTQYF
TGTGCCAGCAGCCCGCGGGACGGCCCTAGCACAGATACGCAGTATTTT
>TRBD1|TRBJ1-4|TRBV12-3/TRBV12-4|NA
CASSPMRTGGLNEKLFF
TGTGCCAGCAGTCCAATGAGGACAGGGGGCCTTAATGAAAAACTGTTTTTT
>NA|TRBJ2-5|TRBV6-2/TRBV6-3|once
CASSYPTQETQYF
TGTGCCAGCAGTTACCCTACCCAAGAGACCCAGTACTTC
>NA|TRBJ1-5|TRBV4-1|NA
CASSQVASVNQPQHF
TGCGCCAGCAGCCAAGTGGCGTCGGTGAATCAGCCCCAGCATTTT
>TRBD2|TRBJ2-1|TRBV20-1|NA
CSASGGDAYNEQFF
TGCAGTGCTAGTGGGGGGGATGCCTACAATGAGCAGTTCTTC
>NA|TRBJ2-1|TRBV9|NA
CASSANWASYNEQFF
TGTGCCAGCAGCGCTAATTGGGCTTCCTACAATGAGCAGTTCTTC
>NA|TRBJ1-1|TRBV12-3/TRBV12-4|NA
CASRTGQNTEAFF
TGTGCCAGCAGGACAGGACAGAACACTGAAGCTTTCTTT
>NA|TRBJ2-5|TRBV29-1|NA
CSVERVDRETQYF
TGCAGCGTTGAAAGGGTTGATAGAGAGACCCAGTACTTC
>NA|TRBJ2-7|TRBV2|NA
CASHKGGGTYYEQYF
TGTGCCAGCCACAAAGGAGGTGGGACTTACTACGAGCAGTACTTC
>NA|TRBJ1-1|TRBV25-1|NA
CASIDLRTVVGEAFF
TGTGCCAGCATCGATCTAAGGACGGTCGTGGGGGAAGCTTTCTTT
>TRBD1|TRBJ2-6|TRBV12-3/TRBV12-4|NA
CASSLGTGSSGANVLTF
TGTGCCAGCAGTCTCGGGACAGGATCCTCTGGGGCCAACGTCCTGACTTTC
>TRBD2|TRBJ2-5|TRBV20-1|NA
CSARVPGRGSHQETQYF
TGCAGTGCTAGAGTTCCCGGGCGGGGGTCCCACCAAGAGACCCAGTACTTC
>TRBD2|TRBJ2-3|TRBV4-1|NA
CASSQDRERGAADTQYF
TGCGCCAGCAGCCAAGATAGGGAGCGGGGGGCTGCAGATACGCAGTATTTT
>NA|TRBJ2-1|TRBV5-6|NA
CASSLAVRNEQFF
TGTGCCAGCAGCTTAGCGGTAAGGAATGAGCAGTTCTTC
>TRBD1|TRBJ2-5|TRBV12-3/TRBV12-4|NA
CASSSTGGLETQYF
TGTGCCAGCAGTTCGACAGGGGGCCTAGAGACCCAGTACTTC
>TRBD2|TRBJ2-3|TRBV20-1|NA
CSARSMREGTDTQYF
TGCAGTGCTAGATCGATGCGGGAGGGCACAGATACGCAGTATTTT
>TRBD2|TRBJ2-1|TRBV11-3|NA
CASSRSSGDSYNEQFF
TGTGCCAGCAGTAGATCTAGCGGGGACTCCTACAATGAGCAGTTCTTC
>TRBD1|TRBJ1-1|TRBV9|NA
CASSIDKTTGDTEAFF
TGTGCCAGCAGCATAGATAAGACCACAGGGGACACTGAAGCTTTCTTT
>NA|TRBJ2-7|TRBV7-9|NA
CASSLAGEREQYF
TGTGCCAGCAGCTTAGCTGGGGAACGCGAGCAGTACTTC
>NA|TRBJ2-7|TRBV2|once
CASSEALEGSTYEQYF
TGTGCCAGCAGTGAAGCGCTGGAGGGGAGTACCTACGAGCAGTACTTC
>NA|TRBJ2-2|TRBV18|NA
CASSNLAGENTGELFF
TGTGCCAGCTCCAACTTAGCCGGGGAGAACACCGGGGAGCTGTTTTTT
>NA|TRBJ2-7|TRBV7-9|NA
CASSPRQSYYEQYF
TGTGCCAGCAGCCCCCGACAGAGCTACTACGAGCAGTACTTC